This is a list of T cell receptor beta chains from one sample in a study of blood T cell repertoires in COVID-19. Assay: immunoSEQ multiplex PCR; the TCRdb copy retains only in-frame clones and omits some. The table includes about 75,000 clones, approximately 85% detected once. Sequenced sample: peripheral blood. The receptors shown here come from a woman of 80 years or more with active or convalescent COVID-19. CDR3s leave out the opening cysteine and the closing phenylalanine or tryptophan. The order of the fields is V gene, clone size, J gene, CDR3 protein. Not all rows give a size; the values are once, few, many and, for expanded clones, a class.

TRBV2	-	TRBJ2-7	ASSDGGSSYEQY
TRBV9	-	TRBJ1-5	ASSPGQGRSQPQH
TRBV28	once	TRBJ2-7	ASSPEFRGLFSYEQY
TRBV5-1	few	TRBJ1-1	ASSSDTGGTEAF
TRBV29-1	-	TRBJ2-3	SVLPSTRGYTDTQY
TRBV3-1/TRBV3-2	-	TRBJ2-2	ASSLQGTGELF
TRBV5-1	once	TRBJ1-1	ASRQGSESTEAF
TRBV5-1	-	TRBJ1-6	ASSLDVRGNSPLH
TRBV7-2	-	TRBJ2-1	ASSRTGNLNEQF
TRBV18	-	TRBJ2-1	ASSPLAGTNNEQF
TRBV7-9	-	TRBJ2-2	ASSFTGFTGELF
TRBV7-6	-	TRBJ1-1	ASSWGRAGTTEAF
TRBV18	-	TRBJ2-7	ASSPGLPGQGSYEQY
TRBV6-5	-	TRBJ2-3	ASSTNRGGGTQY
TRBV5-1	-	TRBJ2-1	ASSPQNNEQF
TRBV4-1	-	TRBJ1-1	ASSQLGQGIGNTEAF
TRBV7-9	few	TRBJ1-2	ASSSRTGTGYGYT
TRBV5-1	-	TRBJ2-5	ASSRLAGVETQY
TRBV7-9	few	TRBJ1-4	ASSSIRGYEKLF
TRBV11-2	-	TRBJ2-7	ASSSLRDRGFEQY
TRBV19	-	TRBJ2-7	ASSIGQGFYEQY
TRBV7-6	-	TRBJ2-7	ASSLVRGGDPKNYEQY
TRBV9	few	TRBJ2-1	ASSVVTSYNEQF
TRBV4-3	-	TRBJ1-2	ASSQGPYGYT
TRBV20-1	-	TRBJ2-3	SALPQDTQY
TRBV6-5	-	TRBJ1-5	ASSYSAGGSNQPQH
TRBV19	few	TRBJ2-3	ASSIWDRSTDTQY
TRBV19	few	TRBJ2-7	ASSTTSGGIYEQY
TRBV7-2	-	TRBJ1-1	ASSLATGLEAF
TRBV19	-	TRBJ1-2	ASSRSPLYGYT
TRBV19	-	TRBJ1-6	ASTRGGNVNSPLH
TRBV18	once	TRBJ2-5	ASSGQGVQETQY
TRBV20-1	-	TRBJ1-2	SASLPGYGYT
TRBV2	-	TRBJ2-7	ASSGGRVIGYEQY
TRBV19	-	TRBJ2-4	ASSPTGNANIQY
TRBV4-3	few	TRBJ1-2	ASSQGGHSANYGYT
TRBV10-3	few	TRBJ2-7	AISDRYEQY
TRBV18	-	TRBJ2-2	ASSPPRLAGANTGELF
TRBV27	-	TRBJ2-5	ASGPTGWTWTQY
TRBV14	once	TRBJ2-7	ASSQDRQAYRYEQY
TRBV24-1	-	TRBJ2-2	ATSDLGVPGELF
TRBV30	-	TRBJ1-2	AWRVKGAGYDST
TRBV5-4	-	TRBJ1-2	ASSLGGQYGYT
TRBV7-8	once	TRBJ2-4	ASRVGPGGPKNIQY
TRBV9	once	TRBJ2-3	ASSIYTDTQY
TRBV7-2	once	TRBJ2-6	ASSPQAISGANVLT
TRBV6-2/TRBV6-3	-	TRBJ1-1	ASSPFTGVRAF
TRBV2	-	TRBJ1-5	ASSVGSGDLLIPQH
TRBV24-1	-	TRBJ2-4	ATSESGLGKNIQY
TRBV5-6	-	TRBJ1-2	ASSLGTIFFGYT